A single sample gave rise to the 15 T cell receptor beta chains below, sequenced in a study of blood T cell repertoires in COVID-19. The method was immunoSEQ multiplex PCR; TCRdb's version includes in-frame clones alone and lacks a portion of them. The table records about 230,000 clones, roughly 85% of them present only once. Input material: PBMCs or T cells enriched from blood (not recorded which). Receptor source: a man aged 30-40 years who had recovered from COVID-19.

The CDR3 here is CASSLAQTNYGYTF. DNA of the CDR3: TGTGCCAGCAGCTTGGCACAGACCAACTATGGCTACACCTTC. The chain links TRBV5-6 to TRBJ1-2; D gene uncertain. V was pared by 0 bases and J by 2 bases, with 8 bases between. This CDR3 comprises 14 residues. Germline V gene lookup returns CDR1 SGHDT and CDR2 YYEEEE.

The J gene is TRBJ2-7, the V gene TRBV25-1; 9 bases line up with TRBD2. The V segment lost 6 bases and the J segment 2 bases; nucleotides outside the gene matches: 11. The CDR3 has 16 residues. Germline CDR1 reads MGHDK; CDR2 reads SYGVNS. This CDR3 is CASSATSGSLTYEQYF. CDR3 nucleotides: TGTGCCAGCAGCGCAACTAGCGGGTCCCTCACCTACGAGCAGTACTTC.

The CDR3 loop reads CASSPWVGGFTDTQYF. CDR3 DNA: TGTGCCAGCAGTCCCTGGGTAGGGGGTTTCACAGATACGCAGTATTTT. This sequence joins TRBV28 and TRBJ2-3, with D possibly matching TRBD1 (6 bases). V was clipped by 5 bases and J by 2 bases, with 17 bases between them. The CDR3 is made up of 16 amino acids. CDR1 and CDR2 (germline): MDHEN, SYDVKM.

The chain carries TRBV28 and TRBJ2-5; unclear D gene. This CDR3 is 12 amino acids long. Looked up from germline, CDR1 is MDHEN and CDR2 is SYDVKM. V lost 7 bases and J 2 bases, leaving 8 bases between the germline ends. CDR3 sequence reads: CASKRDQETQYF. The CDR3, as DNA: TGTGCCAGCAAGCGTGATCAAGAGACCCAGTACTTC.

For the CDR3, the DNA is TGTGCCAGCAGCCAAGGTGCTAGCGGCCCCTACGAGCAGTACTTC. It is translated as CASSQGASGPYEQYF. The V gene is TRBV3-1 (or the pseudogene TRBV3-2), the J gene TRBJ2-7; 7 bases agree with TRBD2. V shed 1 base, J shed 2 bases, and the junction held 5 bases outside the gene matches. The CDR3 extends over 15 amino acids. In germline, CDR1 is LGHDT, CDR2 YNNKEL (reference sequence).

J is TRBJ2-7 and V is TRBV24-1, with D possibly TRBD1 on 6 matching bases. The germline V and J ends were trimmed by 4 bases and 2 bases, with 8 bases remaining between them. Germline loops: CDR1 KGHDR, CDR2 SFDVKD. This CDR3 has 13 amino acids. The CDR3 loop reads CATSEGTTYEQYF. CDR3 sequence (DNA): TGTGCCACCAGTGAAGGGACAACCTACGAGCAGTACTTC.

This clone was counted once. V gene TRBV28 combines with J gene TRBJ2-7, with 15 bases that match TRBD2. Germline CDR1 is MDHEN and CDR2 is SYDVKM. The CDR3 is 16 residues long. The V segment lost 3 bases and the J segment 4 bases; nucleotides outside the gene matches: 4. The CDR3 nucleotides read TGTGCCAGCAGTTTTCCCGGGACTAGCGGGAGGTACGAGCAGTACTTC. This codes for CASSFPGTSGRYEQYF.

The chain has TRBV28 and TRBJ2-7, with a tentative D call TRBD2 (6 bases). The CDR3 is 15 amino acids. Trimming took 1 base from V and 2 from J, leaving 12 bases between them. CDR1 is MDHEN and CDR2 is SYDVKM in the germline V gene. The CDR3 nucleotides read TGTGCCAGCAGTTTATCTGTAGGAGGGACCTACGAGCAGTACTTC. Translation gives CASSLSVGGTYEQYF.

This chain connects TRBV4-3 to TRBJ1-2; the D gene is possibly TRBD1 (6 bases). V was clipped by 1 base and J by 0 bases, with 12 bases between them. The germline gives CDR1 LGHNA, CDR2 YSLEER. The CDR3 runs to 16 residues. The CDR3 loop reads CASSQGIGGPNYGYTF. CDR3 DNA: TGCGCCAGCAGCCAAGGGATCGGGGGGCCTAACTATGGCTACACCTTC.

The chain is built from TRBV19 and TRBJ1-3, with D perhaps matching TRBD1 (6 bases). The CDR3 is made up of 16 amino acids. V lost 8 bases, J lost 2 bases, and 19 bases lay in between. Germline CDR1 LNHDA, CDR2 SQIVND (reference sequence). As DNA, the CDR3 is TGTGCCAGTCGAAATATCGTCAGGGGTACTGGAAACACCATATATTTT. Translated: CASRNIVRGTGNTIYF.

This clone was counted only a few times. The CDR3 protein is CASNLDRAIQPQHF. CDR3 DNA sequence: TGTGCCAGCAACCTGGACAGGGCAATTCAGCCCCAGCATTTT. This rearrangement joins TRBV5-7 to TRBJ1-5, with 8 bases aligning to TRBD1. TRBV5-7 is labeled an ORF, and its function is uncertain. V was clipped by 6 bases and J by 6 bases; unmatched bases: 8. The CDR3 is made up of 14 amino acids.

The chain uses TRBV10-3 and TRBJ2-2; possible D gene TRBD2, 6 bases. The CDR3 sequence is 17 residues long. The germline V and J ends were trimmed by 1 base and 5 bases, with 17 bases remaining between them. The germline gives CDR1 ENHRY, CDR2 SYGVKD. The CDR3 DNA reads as TGTGCCATCAGTGAGTTGGAGGGGCGCCGGGGGACCGGGGAGCTGTTTTTT. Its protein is CAISELEGRRGTGELFF.

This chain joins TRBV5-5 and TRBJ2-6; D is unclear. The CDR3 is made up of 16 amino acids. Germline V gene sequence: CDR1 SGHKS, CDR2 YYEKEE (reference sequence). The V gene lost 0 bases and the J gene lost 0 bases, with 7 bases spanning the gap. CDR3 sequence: CASSLDQFSGANVLTF. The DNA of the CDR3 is TGTGCCAGCAGCTTGGATCAGTTCTCTGGGGCCAACGTCCTGACTTTC.

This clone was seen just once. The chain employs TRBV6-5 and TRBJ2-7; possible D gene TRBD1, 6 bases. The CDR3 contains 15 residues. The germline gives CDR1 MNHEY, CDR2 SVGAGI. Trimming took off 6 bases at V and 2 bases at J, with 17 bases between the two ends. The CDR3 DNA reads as TGTGCCAGCAGCCGGACCGGGACAATTCCCTACGAGCAGTACTTC. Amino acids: CASSRTGTIPYEQYF.

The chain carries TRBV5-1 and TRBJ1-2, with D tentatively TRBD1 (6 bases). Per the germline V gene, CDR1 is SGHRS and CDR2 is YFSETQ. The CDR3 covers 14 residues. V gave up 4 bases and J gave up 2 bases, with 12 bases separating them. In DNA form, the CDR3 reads TGCGCCAGCAGCGCCAGGGGATCCAACTATGGCTACACCTTC. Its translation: CASSARGSNYGYTF.